These 12 T cell receptor beta chains originate from one sample sequenced in a study of T cells expressing NK-cell markers. TCRdb reworked the 5' RACE reads into one entry per CDR3 protein, no DNA. This listing includes about 260,000 distinct CDR3 sequences. The sample consisted of blood T cells: a sorted CD56 or NKG2C T cell subset, CD4+ or CD8+ T cells, or bulk PBMC T cells (not recorded which). The origin of the receptors is a woman between 18 and 70 years old in good health.

V gene TRBV29-1 combines with J gene TRBJ1-1. The V gene's germline CDR1 is SQVTM and CDR2 ANQGSEA. This CDR3 is 13 amino acids long. The CDR3 region is CSVEGVLYTEAFF. Filled out from reference TRBV29-1 and TRBJ1-1, the complete variable domain reads SAVISQKPSRDICQRGTSLTIQCQVDSQVTMMFWYRQQPGQSLTLIATANQGSEATYESGFVIDKFPISRPNLTFSTLTVSNMSPEDSSIYLCSVEGVLYTEAFFGQGTRLTVV.

The gene calls are TRBV6-4 and TRBJ2-5; TCRdb proposes TRBD1, but this gene call is untestable without DNA. Looked up from germline, CDR1 is MRHNA and CDR2 is SNTAGT. There are 15 residues in the CDR3. The CDR3 sequence is CASSRPRRLQETQYF.

The chain carries TRBV20-1 and TRBJ1-1. Per the germline V gene, CDR1 is DFQATT and CDR2 is SNEGSKA (reference sequence). This CDR3 region has 12 residues. CDR3 loop: CSARPRNTEAFF.

The chain employs TRBV6-5 and TRBJ1-1; TCRdb outputs TRBD1, but without DNA this stays unchecked. The length of the CDR3 is 14 residues. Germline V lookup: CDR1 MNHEY, CDR2 SVGAGI. CDR3 loop: CASSYERGYTEAFF.

J is TRBJ2-5 and V is TRBV20-1; TCRdb calls TRBD2, which cannot be checked without DNA. Germline loops: CDR1 DFQATT, CDR2 SNEGSKA (reference sequence). CDR3 length: 17 amino acids. This CDR3 is CSARGASGGPTQETQYF.

J is TRBJ2-7 and V is TRBV27; there is no DNA to check the TCRdb D call of TRBD1. The CDR3 is made up of 14 amino acids. The germline V gene has CDR1 MNHEY and CDR2 SMNVEV (reference sequence). The CDR3 reads CATKTVSLGDEQYF.

The chain joins TRBV12-3 or TRBV12-4 to TRBJ1-6; no DNA is available, so the TRBD1 call from TCRdb remains unchecked. The CDR3 has 16 residues. CDR3 in amino acids: CASSPIGGMGLSPLHF.

The chain joins TRBV28 to TRBJ2-1; TCRdb proposes TRBD1, but this gene call is untestable without DNA. There are 14 residues in the CDR3. Germline V CDR1 and CDR2: MDHEN, SYDVKM. This CDR3 is CASIQGAVPNEQFF.

The chain is built from TRBV4-3 and TRBJ2-1; TCRdb proposes TRBD2, but this gene call is untestable without DNA. CDR3 size: 16 residues. Germline V gene lookup returns CDR1 LGHNA and CDR2 YSLEER. The chain's CDR3 is CASSQDPAGGYNEQFF.

V gene TRBV12-3 or TRBV12-4 combines with J gene TRBJ2-1; TCRdb returns TRBD2, unconfirmable since there is no DNA. This CDR3 has 17 amino acids. The chain's CDR3 is CASSHYERGGQAGEQFF.

The CDR3 sequence is CSVQLAGGPGGELFF. The genes are TRBV29-1 and TRBJ2-2; TCRdb's D gene call, TRBD2, goes unchecked for lack of DNA. The CDR3 is 15 residues long. The germline gives CDR1 SQVTM, CDR2 ANQGSEA.

The rearrangement uses TRBV7-2 and TRBJ2-5; checking the TCRdb D call of TRBD1 is not possible without DNA. This CDR3 has 13 residues. CDR1 and CDR2 from the germline V gene are SGHTA and FQGNSA. The CDR3 loop is CASRQGGKETQYF.